Below are 16 T cell receptor beta chains sequenced from a single sample in a study of blood T cell repertoires in COVID-19. TCRdb's table, derived via immunoSEQ multiplex PCR, lists solely in-frame clones and lacks some. The data contain around 160,000 clones, 70% to 90% of them seen just once; the ten biggest clones take up 6.5% to 9.5%. Sequenced material: peripheral blood. The receptor source for this set is a woman aged 60-75 years with COVID-19, enrolled during active disease.

The V call is TRBV29-1, the J call TRBJ1-2; D uncertain. The germline CDR1 and CDR2 sequences are SQVTM and ANQGSEA. The V and J ends lost 3 bases and 1 base respectively, with 12 bases between them. The CDR3 has 14 amino acids. Here the CDR3 reads CSVDLDGGNYGYTF. In DNA form, the CDR3 reads TGCAGCGTTGATCTGGACGGAGGTAACTATGGCTACACCTTC.

The count of this clone is one. The CDR3 DNA reads TGTGCCATCAGTGAAGGGTGGGGCGGCTCACCCCTCCACTTT. The encoded protein is CAISEGWGGSPLHF. The genes are TRBV10-3 and TRBJ1-6; perhaps TRBD1 as D (5 bases). This CDR3 contains 14 residues. Germline V gene lookup returns CDR1 ENHRY and CDR2 SYGVKD. Trimming removed 3 bases from V and 10 bases from J, with 13 bases in between.

This clone showed up just once. J is TRBJ1-3 and V is TRBV14; D possibly corresponds to TRBD1 (5 bases). V was pared by 1 base and J by 12 bases, with 19 bases between. Germline CDR1 and CDR2: SGHDN and FVKESK. The CDR3 contains 15 residues. The CDR3, as DNA: TGTGCCAGCAGCCAAGGCGGGACCCCGAGTTATGACATATATTTT. Translated: CASSQGGTPSYDIYF.

V and J are TRBV5-6 and TRBJ2-7, with TRBD2 matching 10 bases. Per germline, CDR1 SGHDT and CDR2 YYEEEE. Trimming at V came to 4 bases and at J to 6 bases, leaving 7 bases not matched to a gene. The CDR3 extends over 14 amino acids. DNA of the CDR3: TGTGCCAGCAGCACAGTAGCGGGGGGAGGCGAGCAGTACTTC. The encoded protein is CASSTVAGGGEQYF.

The chain has TRBV5-5 and TRBJ2-2; TRBD1 aligns across 8 bases. The V segment lost 3 bases and the J segment 6 bases; nucleotides outside the gene matches: 10. Per germline, CDR1 SGHKS and CDR2 YYEKEE (reference sequence). The CDR3 contains 16 residues. As DNA, the CDR3 is TGTGCCAGCAGCTATGGAGGACAGGGAATCGCCGGGGAGCTGTTTTTT. Its translation is CASSYGGQGIAGELFF.

The CDR3 sequence: CAWSEASYTDTQYF. CDR3 coding DNA: TGTGCCTGGAGTGAAGCATCTTACACAGATACGCAGTATTTT. The V gene is TRBV30, the J gene TRBJ2-3; no reliable D call. CDR1 and CDR2 from the germline V gene are GTSNPN and SVGIG (reference sequence). V lost 1 base and J 2 bases, leaving 10 bases between the germline ends. This CDR3 is built from 14 residues.

The chain couples TRBV12-5 to TRBJ2-7; D remains unclear. Germline assignment: CDR1 LGHNT and CDR2 FRNRAP. The CDR3 is 13 amino acids. Trimming removed 1 base from V and 2 bases from J, with 6 bases in between. CDR3 nucleotide sequence: TGTGCTAGTGGTTTGGGACTCACCTACGAGCAGTACTTC. Protein: CASGLGLTYEQYF.

The chain couples TRBV6-8 to TRBJ1-2; D is uncertain. The ends were cut back, 2 bases at V and 1 base at J, with 5 bases in the middle. Germline loops: CDR1 MNHGY, CDR2 SAAAGT. This CDR3 has 13 amino acids. The CDR3 region is CASSYEINYGYTF. The CDR3 DNA follows: TGTGCCAGCAGTTACGAGATTAACTATGGCTACACCTTC.

The CDR3 protein is CASSGGANYNEQFF. The CDR3 DNA reads TGTGCCAGCAGTGGAGGGGCGAACTACAATGAGCAGTTCTTC. J is TRBJ2-1 and V is TRBV27, with a weak D call TRBD2 (6 bases). The CDR3 is 14 amino acids. Looked up from germline, CDR1 is MNHEY and CDR2 is SMNVEV (reference sequence). The V and J ends lost 5 bases and 3 bases respectively, with 11 bases between them.

The CDR3 loop reads CASRGAGDIQYF. CDR3 coding DNA: TGTGCCAGCAGGGGGGCTGGGGACATTCAGTACTTC. The V gene is TRBV27, the J gene TRBJ2-4; D may be TRBD1 (6 bases). Per germline, CDR1 MNHEY and CDR2 SMNVEV (reference sequence). The CDR3 totals 12 residues. Trimming removed 6 bases from V and 8 bases from J, with 11 bases in between.

The genes are TRBV2 and TRBJ2-5; 7 bases map to TRBD1. The CDR3 is 15 amino acids. Germline CDR1 SNHLY, CDR2 FYNNEI. V shed 10 bases, J shed 5 bases, and the junction held 16 bases outside the gene matches. CDR3 protein: CATQYLGTVGETQYF. CDR3 DNA: TGTGCCACCCAATATCTCGGGACAGTGGGGGAGACCCAGTACTTC.

The chain employs TRBV7-9 and TRBJ2-5, with 7 positions matching TRBD2. The junction had 5 bases not matched to a gene; V was cut back by 1 base and J by 3 bases. The CDR3 consists of 15 residues. Per germline, CDR1 SEHNR and CDR2 FQNEAQ (reference sequence). CDR3 DNA: TGTGCCAGCAGCTTAGATTTGGGAGGGGAAGAGACCCAGTACTTC. As protein: CASSLDLGGEETQYF.

Only one count was recorded for this clone. The chain employs TRBV7-8 and TRBJ2-7, with 8 nucleotides matching TRBD1. J lost 3 bases, V lost 0 bases, and 13 bases had no gene match. This CDR3 has 18 amino acids. The germline CDR1 and CDR2 sequences are SGHVS and FQNEAQ. Written as DNA, the CDR3 is TGTGCCAGCAGCTTAGCGCGTCTCGGACGACAGGGGCTCTACGAGCAGTACTTC. Amino acids: CASSLARLGRQGLYEQYF.

The chain has TRBV3-1 (or the pseudogene TRBV3-2) and TRBJ2-7; TRBD1 matches 8 bases. V dropped 4 bases and J dropped 6; count of bases not matched to a gene: 11. CDR1 is LGHDT and CDR2 is YNNKEL in the germline V gene (reference sequence). The CDR3 consists of 15 residues. CDR3 amino acids: CASSPPGGTFLEQYF. CDR3 nucleotides: TGTGCCAGCAGCCCACCAGGGGGCACGTTCCTCGAGCAGTACTTC.

The rearrangement uses TRBV7-2 and TRBJ2-3; 7 bases are a match to TRBD2. The CDR3 totals 15 residues. Germline V gives CDR1 SGHTA, CDR2 FQGNSA. V dropped 5 bases and J dropped 2; count of bases not matched to a gene: 7. This chain's CDR3 is CASSPYGGSTDTQYF. The CDR3, as DNA: TGTGCCAGCAGCCCCTACGGGGGGTCCACAGATACGCAGTATTTT.

The rearrangement uses TRBV3-1 (or the pseudogene TRBV3-2) and TRBJ1-2, with D uncertain. Trimming pared 0 bases from V and 2 bases from J, leaving 16 bases between. CDR1 is LGHDT, CDR2 YNNKEL, per germline (reference sequence). CDR3 length: 17 amino acids. CDR3 sequence (DNA): TGTGCCAGCAGCCAAGATTTCCCGGGAGGCTCCAACTATGGCTACACCTTC. The encoded protein is CASSQDFPGGSNYGYTF.